These T cell receptor beta chains were read from a single sample in a study of blood T cells in healthy people across ages. In TCRdb, the 5' RACE reads were re-called with MiXCR into one record per CDR3 protein. The sample includes hundreds of thousands of distinct CDR3 sequences, approximately 30% of them seen just once. The sequencing sample was made of blood. Source of these receptors: a woman older than 75 in good health. The CDR3 runs from the conserved cysteine through the conserved F or W. Each record gives: clone size, J gene, V gene, D gene, CDR3 protein, CDR3 DNA. The D gene is left open where the match is weak. The size of a clone is reported for some rows only, either as once, few or many, or as a class for expanded clones.

abundance: -; j_gene: TRBJ2-3; v_gene: TRBV6-1; d_gene: TRBD2; CDR3aa: CAGSPRGGTDTQYF; CDR3nt: TGTGCCGGCAGCCCCCGGGGGGGCACAGATACGCAGTATTTT
abundance: many; j_gene: TRBJ2-3; v_gene: TRBV20-1; d_gene: TRBD2; CDR3aa: CSARGLARRGDTQYF; CDR3nt: TGCAGTGCTCGGGGACTAGCTCGACGAGGAGATACGCAGTATTTT
abundance: -; j_gene: TRBJ2-3; v_gene: TRBV20-1; d_gene: -; CDR3aa: CSASEYGTDTQYF; CDR3nt: TGCAGTGCTAGTGAGTACGGCACAGATACGCAGTATTTT
abundance: many; j_gene: TRBJ2-1; v_gene: TRBV20-1; d_gene: TRBD2; CDR3aa: CSARAAGLAGALTNYNEQFF; CDR3nt: TGCAGTGCTAGAGCCGCCGGACTAGCGGGGGCCCTTACCAACTACAATGAGCAGTTCTTC
abundance: few; j_gene: TRBJ1-2; v_gene: TRBV2; d_gene: -; CDR3aa: CASSVGVNGYTF; CDR3nt: TGTGCCAGCAGTGTAGGGGTTAATGGCTACACCTTC
abundance: -; j_gene: TRBJ1-5; v_gene: TRBV3-1; d_gene: -; CDR3aa: CASSVDTRENQPQHF; CDR3nt: TGTGCCAGCAGCGTGGACACCAGGGAAAATCAGCCCCAGCATTTT
abundance: -; j_gene: TRBJ2-3; v_gene: TRBV5-1; d_gene: TRBD2; CDR3aa: CASSLDPGLAPNTQYF; CDR3nt: TGCGCCAGCAGCTTGGATCCCGGACTAGCACCCAATACGCAGTATTTT
abundance: many; j_gene: TRBJ2-7; v_gene: TRBV13; d_gene: -; CDR3aa: CASSLPQTRGFLAVDEQYF; CDR3nt: TGTGCCAGCAGCTTACCCCAAACCCGGGGGTTCCTGGCTGTGGACGAGCAGTACTTC
abundance: many; j_gene: TRBJ2-6; v_gene: TRBV7-2; d_gene: TRBD1; CDR3aa: CASSLGPTTGGTSGANVLTF; CDR3nt: TGTGCCAGCAGCTTGGGGCCCACGACAGGGGGGACGTCTGGGGCCAACGTCCTGACTTTC
abundance: many; j_gene: TRBJ1-2; v_gene: TRBV7-9; d_gene: TRBD1; CDR3aa: CASSPPGQGPGYTF; CDR3nt: TGTGCCAGCAGCCCTCCGGGACAGGGGCCTGGCTACACCTTC
abundance: many; j_gene: TRBJ1-2; v_gene: TRBV9; d_gene: -; CDR3aa: CASSPTGGHYGYTF; CDR3nt: TGTGCCAGCAGCCCAACCGGAGGGCACTATGGCTACACCTTC
abundance: many; j_gene: TRBJ1-1; v_gene: TRBV5-1; d_gene: TRBD1; CDR3aa: CASTYDRGDTEAFF; CDR3nt: TGCGCCAGCACCTATGACAGGGGAGACACTGAAGCTTTCTTT
abundance: many; j_gene: TRBJ1-1; v_gene: TRBV29-1; d_gene: -; CDR3aa: CSVWGGSEAFF; CDR3nt: TGCAGCGTCTGGGGGGGATCTGAAGCTTTCTTT
abundance: few; j_gene: TRBJ1-2; v_gene: TRBV5-5; d_gene: TRBD1; CDR3aa: CASSLGQRSFYGYTF; CDR3nt: TGTGCCAGCAGCCTGGGACAGCGTAGCTTCTATGGCTACACCTTC
abundance: many; j_gene: TRBJ2-3; v_gene: TRBV14; d_gene: TRBD2; CDR3aa: CASSQELAGTDTQYF; CDR3nt: TGTGCCAGCAGCCAAGAACTAGCGGGAACAGATACGCAGTATTTT
abundance: -; j_gene: TRBJ1-5; v_gene: TRBV6-2/TRBV6-3; d_gene: TRBD1; CDR3aa: CASSYLQGNQPQHF; CDR3nt: TGTGCCAGCAGTTACCTACAGGGGAATCAGCCCCAGCATTTT
abundance: many; j_gene: TRBJ2-3; v_gene: TRBV5-1; d_gene: -; CDR3aa: CASSLVAFGGTDTQYF; CDR3nt: TGCGCCAGCAGCTTGGTAGCTTTCGGGGGCACAGATACGCAGTATTTT
abundance: few; j_gene: TRBJ1-6; v_gene: TRBV5-1; d_gene: -; CDR3aa: CASSLAVYNSPLHF; CDR3nt: TGCGCCAGCAGCTTGGCTGTGTATAATTCACCCCTCCACTTT
abundance: many; j_gene: TRBJ2-1; v_gene: TRBV4-3; d_gene: -; CDR3aa: CASSQQSMNEQFF; CDR3nt: TGCGCCAGCAGCCAACAAAGTATGAATGAGCAGTTCTTC
abundance: -; j_gene: TRBJ1-2; v_gene: TRBV4-3; d_gene: -; CDR3aa: CASSQAQRSFDYGYTF; CDR3nt: TGCGCCAGCAGCCAAGCGCAGAGAAGTTTTGACTATGGCTACACCTTC
abundance: many; j_gene: TRBJ2-7; v_gene: TRBV20-1; d_gene: TRBD1; CDR3aa: CSARGPGQGGYEQYF; CDR3nt: TGCAGTGCTAGAGGACCGGGACAGGGAGGGTACGAGCAGTACTTC
abundance: many; j_gene: TRBJ2-3; v_gene: TRBV7-3; d_gene: -; CDR3aa: CASSLTEGFGTQYF; CDR3nt: TGTGCCAGCAGCTTAACAGAGGGATTCGGTACGCAGTATTTT